A single T cell receptor (beta chain) is shown here with its context. This entry comes from a study of blood T cell repertoires in COVID-19. Study details: Samples of COVID-19 (acute and convalescent) were obtained from the United States, Italy and Spain. Sources were T cells, B-cell-depleted T cells, or PBMCs; the material itself was cDNA or gDNA.

In the authors' workflow: Cell counts per sample came from amplifying reference gene primers. The data were produced by immunoSEQ multiplex PCR, yet TCRdb's version contains in-frame clones alone and is incomplete. Clonal size and the V and J genes are those of that table, whereas D and trimming came from the DNA. This sample has roughly 85,000 clones; 75% to 90% occur once, and the top ten carry 27%. The germline V gene has CDR1 SEHNR and CDR2 FQNEAQ (reference sequence). V lost 5 bases, J lost 4 bases, and 12 bases lay in between. The CDR3 covers 14 residues. The V call is TRBV7-9, the J call TRBJ2-1, with D possibly TRBD2 on 6 matching bases. The TCR was taken from a man aged 50 to 60 with active or convalescent COVID-19. Specimen: peripheral blood. Written as DNA, the CDR3 is TGTGCCAGCAGCCCAGGCCGGGAGTACAATGAGCAGTTCTTC. Encoded protein: CASSPGREYNEQFF. The full variable domain, rest sourced from reference TRBV7-9 and TRBJ2-1, is DTGVSQNPRHKITKRGQNVTFRCDPISEHNRLYWYRQTLGQGPEFLTYFQNEAQLEKSRLLSDRFSAERPKGSFSTLEIQRTEQGDSAMYLCASSPGREYNEQFFGPGTRLTVL.